This TCR beta chain appears in the sequencing data of a study of tumor-infiltrating lymphocytes in oesophageal squamous cell carcinoma. MiXCR, run by TCRdb on the PCR reads, gives a single entry per CDR3 protein. The sample yields about 17,000 distinct CDR3 sequences, over 40% seen once. The CDR3 consists of 12 residues. CDR1 and CDR2 from the germline V gene are SGHAT and FQNNGV. The V gene lost 0 bases and the J gene lost 4 bases, with 1 base spanning the gap. This TCR was sampled from a female donor with esophageal squamous cell carcinoma. Sequencing was carried out using normal esophageal tissue next to the tumor. The V gene is TRBV11-2, the J gene TRBJ2-1, with D unclear. The DNA for the CDR3 is TGTGCCAGCAGCTTAGAGTACAATGAGCAGTTCTTC. Amino acid sequence: CASSLEYNEQFF. Filled out from reference TRBV11-2 and TRBJ2-1, the complete variable domain reads EAGVAQSPRYKIIEKRQSVAFWCNPISGHATLYWYQQILGQGPKLLIQFQNNGVVDDSQLPKDRFSAERLKGVDSTLKIQPAKLEDSAVYLCASSLEYNEQFFGPGTRLTVL.